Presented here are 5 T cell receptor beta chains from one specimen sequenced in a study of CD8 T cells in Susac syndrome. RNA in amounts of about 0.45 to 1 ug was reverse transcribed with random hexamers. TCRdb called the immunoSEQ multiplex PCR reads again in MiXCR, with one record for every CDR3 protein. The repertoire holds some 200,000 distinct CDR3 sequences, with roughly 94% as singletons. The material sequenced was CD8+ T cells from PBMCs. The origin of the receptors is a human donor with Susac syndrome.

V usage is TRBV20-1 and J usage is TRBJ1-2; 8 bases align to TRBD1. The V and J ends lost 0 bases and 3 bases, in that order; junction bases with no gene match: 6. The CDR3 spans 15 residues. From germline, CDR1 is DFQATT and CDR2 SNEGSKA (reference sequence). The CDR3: CSARDTPGGDYGYTF. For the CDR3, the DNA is TGCAGTGCTAGAGATACCCCAGGGGGCGACTATGGCTACACCTTC.

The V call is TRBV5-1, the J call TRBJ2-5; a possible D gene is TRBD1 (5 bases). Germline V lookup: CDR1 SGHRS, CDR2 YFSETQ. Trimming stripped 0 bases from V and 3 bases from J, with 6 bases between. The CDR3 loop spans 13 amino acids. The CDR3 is CASSLEGEETQYF. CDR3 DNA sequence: TGCGCCAGCAGCTTGGAAGGGGAAGAGACCCAGTACTTC.

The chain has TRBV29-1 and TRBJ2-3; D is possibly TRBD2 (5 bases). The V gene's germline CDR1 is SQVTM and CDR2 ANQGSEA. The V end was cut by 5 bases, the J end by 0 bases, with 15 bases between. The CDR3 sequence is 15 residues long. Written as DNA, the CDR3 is TGCAGCGTTCGGACTGAGATACGTAGCACAGATACGCAGTATTTT. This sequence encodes CSVRTEIRSTDTQYF.

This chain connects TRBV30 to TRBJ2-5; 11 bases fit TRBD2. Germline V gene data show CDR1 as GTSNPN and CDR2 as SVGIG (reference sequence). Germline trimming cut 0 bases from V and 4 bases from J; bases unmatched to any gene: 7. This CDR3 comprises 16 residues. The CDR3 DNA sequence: TGTGCCTGGAGTGTACCTAGCGGGGGGCTTGGAGAGACCCAGTACTTC. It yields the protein CAWSVPSGGLGETQYF.

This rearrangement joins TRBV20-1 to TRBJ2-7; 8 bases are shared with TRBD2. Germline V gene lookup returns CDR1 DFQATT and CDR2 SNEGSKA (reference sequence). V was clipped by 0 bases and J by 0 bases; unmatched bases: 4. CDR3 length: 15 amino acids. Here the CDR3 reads CSARDGTSFSYEQYF. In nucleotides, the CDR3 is TGCAGTGCTAGAGACGGGACTAGTTTCTCCTACGAGCAGTACTTC.